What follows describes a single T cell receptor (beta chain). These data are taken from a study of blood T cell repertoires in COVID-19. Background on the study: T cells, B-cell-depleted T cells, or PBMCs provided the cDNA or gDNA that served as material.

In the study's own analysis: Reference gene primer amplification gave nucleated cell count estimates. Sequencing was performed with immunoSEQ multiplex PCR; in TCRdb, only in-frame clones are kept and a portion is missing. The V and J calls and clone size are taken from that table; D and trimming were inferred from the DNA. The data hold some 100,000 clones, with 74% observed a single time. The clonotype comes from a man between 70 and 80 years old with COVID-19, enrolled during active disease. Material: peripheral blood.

The CDR3 DNA is TGTGCCAGCAGCCGGGGGGGGTACAACTACGAGCAGTACTTC. Protein sequence: CASSRGGYNYEQYF. The chain uses TRBV7-2 and TRBJ2-7; 8 bases are a match to TRBD2. The CDR3 is made up of 14 amino acids. Germline lookup yields CDR1 SGHTA and CDR2 FQGNSA. The ends lost 5 bases at V and 3 bases at J; junction bases unmatched: 6.